This T cell receptor (beta chain) was recovered during a study of T-cell memory formation after mild COVID-19. Turning to the study itself: TCR clusters were mostly confined to one donor each. Study outcomes and limitations: Unconfirmed was the SARS-CoV-2 specificity of second-wave clones that peaked on day 37.

TCRdb re-called the 5' RACE reads through MiXCR, storing one row per CDR3 protein. This table has roughly 130,000 distinct CDR3 sequences, 5% to 6.5% appearing once. As regards this clonotype: Antigen specificity is unknown.

The clonotype originates from an adult woman who had mild COVID-19 (a few samples of this study predate the infection). Cell type and time point are not known. Sequenced material: PBMCs or a T cell subset sorted from them (not recorded which).

CDR3 loop: CASRTGPAEQYV. CDR3 bases: TGTGCCAGCCGAACAGGACCTGCCGAGCAGTACGTC. The chain has TRBV6-5 and TRBJ2-7, with a tentative D call TRBD1 (5 bases). Trimming left V 8 bases short and J 6 bases short, with 14 bases between. The germline gives CDR1 MNHEY, CDR2 SVGAGI. The CDR3 has 12 amino acids.